A single sample gave rise to the 12 T cell receptor beta chains below, sequenced in a study of T cell changes during pregnancy in multiple sclerosis. Only in-frame clones appear in the TCRdb table, and some are missing; sequencing was by immunoSEQ multiplex PCR. There are roughly 61,000 clones in the sample; roughly 94% occur only once, and 2.5% to 3% lies in the top ten. The specimen was CD8+ T cells from peripheral blood mononuclear cells, collected after pregnancy. These receptors were collected from a female donor with multiple sclerosis, enrolled in a pregnancy study.

V gene TRBV9 combines with J gene TRBJ2-5; 10 bases map to TRBD2. V trimming: 5 bases; J trimming: 3 bases; junction bases outside the gene matches: 16. This CDR3 is 18 amino acids long. Germline V gene sequence: CDR1 SGDLS, CDR2 YYNGEE. CDR3 nucleotides: TGTGCCAGCAGTACGGCCCCCGGGCTAGCGGGAGAAAAAGAGACCCAGTACTTC. This codes for CASSTAPGLAGEKETQYF.

The chain recombines TRBV4-2 with TRBJ2-2; D perhaps matches TRBD2 (5 bases). CDR1 and CDR2 from the germline V gene are LGHNA and YNFKEQ. The CDR3 extends over 18 amino acids. The V gene lost 0 bases and the J gene lost 4 bases, with 18 bases spanning the gap. In DNA, the CDR3 is TGTGCCAGCAGCCAAGATGCTAATCGCCCGGGAACCACCGGGGAGCTGTTTTTT. Residues: CASSQDANRPGTTGELFF.

This clone was picked up a small number of times. The genes are TRBV7-6 and TRBJ1-5, with 7 bases lining up with TRBD1. The germline V gene has CDR1 SGHVS and CDR2 FNYEAQ. The V gene end was trimmed by 2 bases and the J gene end by 5 bases; junction bases not matched to a gene: 3. This CDR3 has 14 amino acids. CDR3 in amino acids: CASSLRGGDQPQHF. The DNA for the CDR3 is TGTGCCAGCAGCTTAAGAGGGGGCGATCAGCCCCAGCATTTT. Complete variable domain (other parts from reference TRBV7-6 and TRBJ1-5): GAGVSQSPRYKVTKRGQDVALRCDPISGHVSLYWYRQALGQGPEFLTYFNYEAQQDKSGLPNDRFSAERPEGSISTLTIQRTEQRDSAMYRCASSLRGGDQPQHFGDGTRLSIL.

This chain connects TRBV5-1 to TRBJ1-1; 8 bases match TRBD1. Per germline, CDR1 SGHRS and CDR2 YFSETQ. The length of the CDR3 is 14 residues. V was pared by 6 bases and J by 5 bases, with 9 bases of the junction left unmatched. The chain's CDR3 is CASTQGAGKTEAFF. CDR3 in DNA: TGCGCCAGCACCCAGGGGGCAGGGAAGACTGAAGCTTTCTTT.

J is TRBJ2-1 and V is TRBV9; D is ambiguous. Trimming took 2 bases from V and 9 from J, leaving 18 bases between them. Germline V gives CDR1 SGDLS, CDR2 YYNGEE. CDR3 length equals 15 residues. The CDR3 DNA is TGTGCCAGCAGCGTCGATGGCAGGCCGTTAGGTGAGCAGTTCTTC. Translating it yields CASSVDGRPLGEQFF.

V gene TRBV27 combines with J gene TRBJ2-7; weak D call: TRBD1 (6 bases). Germline-derived CDR1 and CDR2 are MNHEY and SMNVEV (reference sequence). The V end lost 2 bases, the J end lost 6 bases, and 8 bases lay between the germline ends. The CDR3 totals 12 residues. The CDR3 reads CASSLVGGEQYF. The CDR3, as DNA: TGTGCCAGCAGTTTAGTAGGGGGCGAGCAGTACTTC.

The chain joins TRBV7-2 to TRBJ2-1, with 8 positions matching TRBD2. Trimming cost V 5 bases and J 9 bases; bases outside gene matches: 6. Germline CDR1 and CDR2: SGHTA and FQGNSA. The CDR3 loop spans 13 amino acids. DNA of the CDR3: TGTGCCAGCAGCCACCCTAGCGGGTTTGAGCAGTTCTTC. Its protein is CASSHPSGFEQFF.

The V and J genes are TRBV10-3 and TRBJ2-1, with D maybe TRBD1 (5 bases). Germline V lookup: CDR1 ENHRY, CDR2 SYGVKD. The CDR3 runs to 11 residues. V shed 7 bases and J shed 11 bases, with 12 bases lying between them. The CDR3 bases are TGTGCCATCAAGATCGGACACCAGCAGTTCTTC. Translation: CAIKIGHQQFF.

This clone was detected once. V gene TRBV2 combines with J gene TRBJ2-3; 7 bases are shared with TRBD2. CDR1 is SNHLY and CDR2 is FYNNEI in the germline V gene. V lost 10 bases to trimming and J lost 5 bases; unmatched junction nucleotides: 15. This CDR3 has 15 amino acids. The CDR3 nucleotides read TGTGCCAATCCCAGCCCGGGAGGTACCAGAGATACGCAGTATTTT. Translating it yields CANPSPGGTRDTQYF. Variable domain in full (rest from reference TRBV2 and TRBJ2-3): EPEVTQTPSHQVTQMGQEVILRCVPISNHLYFYWYRQILGQKVEFLVSFYNNEISEKSEIFDDQFSVERPDGSNFTLKIRSTKLEDSAMYFCANPSPGGTRDTQYFGPGTRLTVL.

The V gene is TRBV4-1, the J gene TRBJ1-2, with D possibly being TRBD1 (5 bases). The CDR3 totals 16 residues. V was pared by 2 bases and J by 4 bases, with 17 bases between. Germline CDR1 reads MGHRA; CDR2 reads YSYEKL. The CDR3 DNA follows: TGCGCCAGCAGCCAAAAGGGAAGCGGGGGGGTCTATGGCTACACCTTC. It specifies CASSQKGSGGVYGYTF.

The V and J genes are TRBV4-3 and TRBJ2-1; D is possibly TRBD2 (7 bases). Trimming cost V 0 bases and J 3 bases, with 12 bases left between them. Germline V gene data show CDR1 as LGHNA and CDR2 as YSLEER. The CDR3 extends over 16 amino acids. The CDR3 region has the DNA TGCGCCAGCAGCCAAGATAGGGGGGGCGGCTACAATGAGCAGTTCTTC. This sequence encodes CASSQDRGGGYNEQFF.

This sequence joins TRBV19 and TRBJ2-7, with 12 bases identical to TRBD2. The V gene's germline CDR1 is LNHDA and CDR2 SQIVND (reference sequence). The V gene end was trimmed by 5 bases and the J gene end by 7 bases; junction bases not matched to a gene: 12. This CDR3 has 16 residues. CDR3 amino acids: CASSPRLAGASGEQYF. The CDR3 coding sequence is TGTGCCAGTAGTCCAAGACTAGCGGGAGCCTCCGGGGAGCAGTACTTC. Combining the CDR3 with reference TRBV19 and TRBJ2-7 gives the whole variable domain DGGITQSPKYLFRKEGQNVTLSCEQNLNHDAMYWYRQDPGQGLRLIYYSQIVNDFQKGDIAEGYSVSREKKESFPLTVTSAQKNPTAFYLCASSPRLAGASGEQYFGPGTRLTVT.